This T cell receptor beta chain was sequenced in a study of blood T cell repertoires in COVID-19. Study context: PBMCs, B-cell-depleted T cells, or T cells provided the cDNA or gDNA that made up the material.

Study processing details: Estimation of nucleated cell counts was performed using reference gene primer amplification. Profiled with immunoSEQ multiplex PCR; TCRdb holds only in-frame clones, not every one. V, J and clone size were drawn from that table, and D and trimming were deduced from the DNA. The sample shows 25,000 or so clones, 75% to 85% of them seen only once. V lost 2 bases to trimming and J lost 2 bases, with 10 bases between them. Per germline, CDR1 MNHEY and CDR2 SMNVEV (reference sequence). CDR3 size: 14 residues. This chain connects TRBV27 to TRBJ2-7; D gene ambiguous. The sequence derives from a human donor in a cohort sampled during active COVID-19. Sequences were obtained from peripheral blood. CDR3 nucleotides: TGTGCCAGCAGTTTAAACCCGAGAGCCTACGAGCAGTACTTC. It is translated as CASSLNPRAYEQYF.